A selection of T cell receptor beta chains follows, all from one sample in a study of shared clonotypes between healthy human individuals. TCRdb keeps only in-frame clones here, not all; method: immunoSEQ multiplex PCR. Of roughly 1,500,000 clones in the sample, 98% to 99% were seen once. Sequencing was done on a sample of naive CD4+ T cells sorted from blood. Receptor source: a man younger than 40 in good health. CDR3s include the opening cysteine and the closing phenylalanine or tryptophan. The order of the fields is CDR3 DNA, CDR3 protein, J gene, clone size, V gene, D gene. A D gene is named only where the DNA matches it firmly. The size entry is marked missing in some rows and otherwise reads once, few, many or a size class.

cdr3_nt: TGCGCCAGCAGTACCGGGACTAGCGGATACAATGAGCAGTTCTTC
cdr3_aa: CASSTGTSGYNEQFF
j_call: TRBJ2-1
clone_size: NA
v_call: TRBV5-1
d_call: TRBD2

cdr3_nt: TGTGCCAGCAGTTTCAGGAGCAATCTACGGATTCAGCAGTACTTC
cdr3_aa: CASSFRSNLRIQQYF
j_call: TRBJ2-7
clone_size: NA
v_call: TRBV27
d_call: NA

cdr3_nt: TGTGCCAGCAGCTTAAGGACTAGCGTCAATGAGCAGTTCTTC
cdr3_aa: CASSLRTSVNEQFF
j_call: TRBJ2-1
clone_size: NA
v_call: TRBV7-9
d_call: TRBD2

cdr3_nt: TGTGCCAGCAGCCCAAGTGTCGCTAGCAGCAATGAGCAGTTCTTC
cdr3_aa: CASSPSVASSNEQFF
j_call: TRBJ2-1
clone_size: once
v_call: TRBV4-2
d_call: NA

cdr3_nt: TGTGCCAGCAGCTACGGGACTAGCGGGAAGAGGGTTGTCGGGGAGCTGTTTTTT
cdr3_aa: CASSYGTSGKRVVGELFF
j_call: TRBJ2-2
clone_size: NA
v_call: TRBV5-6
d_call: TRBD2

cdr3_nt: TGCAGCGTTGTCCCTAGAATAGTAGACGAGCAGTACTTC
cdr3_aa: CSVVPRIVDEQYF
j_call: TRBJ2-7
clone_size: NA
v_call: TRBV29-1
d_call: NA

cdr3_nt: TGTGCCAGCAGTTCGCCCGGGACTAGCTTACTTGAGCAGTTCTTC
cdr3_aa: CASSSPGTSLLEQFF
j_call: TRBJ2-1
clone_size: NA
v_call: TRBV25-1
d_call: TRBD2

cdr3_nt: TGTGCCAGCGGTAGTGTCTTCAGGCTCCCTTCGGACTCCTACGAGCAGTACTTC
cdr3_aa: CASGSVFRLPSDSYEQYF
j_call: TRBJ2-7
clone_size: NA
v_call: TRBV10-3
d_call: NA

cdr3_nt: TGTGCCTGGAGTCCGTGGGGGCGTGGGGAAACTAATGAAAAACTGTTTTTT
cdr3_aa: CAWSPWGRGETNEKLFF
j_call: TRBJ1-4
clone_size: NA
v_call: TRBV30
d_call: NA

cdr3_nt: TGTGCCAGCCTCAGAGATGGGGGAAACGGCGAGCAGTACTTC
cdr3_aa: CASLRDGGNGEQYF
j_call: TRBJ2-7
clone_size: NA
v_call: TRBV2
d_call: NA

cdr3_nt: TGTGCCAGCAGCCAAGAGATCCCGATCAATGAGCAGTTCTTC
cdr3_aa: CASSQEIPINEQFF
j_call: TRBJ2-1
clone_size: once
v_call: TRBV14
d_call: NA

cdr3_nt: TGCGCCAGCAGCTTGGTGGGGGGCGAGCAGTACTTC
cdr3_aa: CASSLVGGEQYF
j_call: TRBJ2-7
clone_size: NA
v_call: TRBV5-1
d_call: NA

cdr3_nt: TGTGCCAGCAGCGAGGGGACAGGGGATTGGGGCAATCAGCCCCAGCATTTT
cdr3_aa: CASSEGTGDWGNQPQHF
j_call: TRBJ1-5
clone_size: NA
v_call: TRBV7-2
d_call: TRBD1

cdr3_nt: TGTGCCAGCAGCCCTGGGGGGCTCGGCACTGAAGCTTTCTTT
cdr3_aa: CASSPGGLGTEAFF
j_call: TRBJ1-1
clone_size: once
v_call: TRBV7-2
d_call: NA

cdr3_nt: TGTGCCAGCAGCCCAGGCCGACCCTCCTACGAGCAGTACTTC
cdr3_aa: CASSPGRPSYEQYF
j_call: TRBJ2-7
clone_size: NA
v_call: TRBV7-2
d_call: NA

cdr3_nt: TGTGCCAGTAGTATTATGAGAGGGACCCCCATCAATGAGCAGTTCTTC
cdr3_aa: CASSIMRGTPINEQFF
j_call: TRBJ2-1
clone_size: NA
v_call: TRBV19
d_call: NA

cdr3_nt: TGTGCCAGCAGATGGGGGCTAAACGAGCAGTACTTC
cdr3_aa: CASRWGLNEQYF
j_call: TRBJ2-7
clone_size: NA
v_call: TRBV11-2
d_call: NA

cdr3_nt: TGTGCCAGCAGCTTAGTGGGTTGGGCGAACACCGGGGAGCTGTTTTTT
cdr3_aa: CASSLVGWANTGELFF
j_call: TRBJ2-2
clone_size: once
v_call: TRBV11-2
d_call: NA

cdr3_nt: TGTGCCAGCAGCTTGTCTAGCGGGAGCTCTGACTACGAGCAGTACTTC
cdr3_aa: CASSLSSGSSDYEQYF
j_call: TRBJ2-7
clone_size: NA
v_call: TRBV5-4
d_call: TRBD2

cdr3_nt: TGTGCCAGCTCTTCGGACAGGGGAACAGATACGCAGTATTTT
cdr3_aa: CASSSDRGTDTQYF
j_call: TRBJ2-3
clone_size: NA
v_call: TRBV18
d_call: TRBD1

cdr3_nt: TGTGCCAGCAGCTCGGACGGTAGATCCAGCTACGAGCAGTACTTC
cdr3_aa: CASSSDGRSSYEQYF
j_call: TRBJ2-7
clone_size: NA
v_call: TRBV27
d_call: NA

cdr3_nt: TGTGCCAGCAGCTACGCCGGGTTGCAGTACTTC
cdr3_aa: CASSYAGLQYF
j_call: TRBJ2-7
clone_size: NA
v_call: TRBV6-5
d_call: NA

cdr3_nt: TGTGCCACCAAGGGACTAGCGGGGATCCAAGAGACCCAGTACTTC
cdr3_aa: CATKGLAGIQETQYF
j_call: TRBJ2-5
clone_size: NA
v_call: TRBV15
d_call: TRBD2

cdr3_nt: TGTGCCAGCAGGAGACGGACAGGGGGGTCCTTTAACACAGATACGCAGTATTTT
cdr3_aa: CASRRRTGGSFNTDTQYF
j_call: TRBJ2-3
clone_size: NA
v_call: TRBV2
d_call: TRBD1

cdr3_nt: TGTGCCAGCAGCTTAGTCCCTAGAAGGACAGATACGCAGTATTTT
cdr3_aa: CASSLVPRRTDTQYF
j_call: TRBJ2-3
clone_size: NA
v_call: TRBV11-2
d_call: NA

cdr3_nt: TGTGCCAGCAGCCCAACAGGCCTCGTGATCTATGGCTACACCTTC
cdr3_aa: CASSPTGLVIYGYTF
j_call: TRBJ1-2
clone_size: NA
v_call: TRBV9
d_call: NA

cdr3_nt: TGTGCCAGCAGTTTATCGATAGACGCGACCTACGAGCAGTACTTC
cdr3_aa: CASSLSIDATYEQYF
j_call: TRBJ2-7
clone_size: NA
v_call: TRBV27
d_call: NA

cdr3_nt: TGTGCCAGCAGTCCGACTAGCGGGAGAGGTACCGGGGAGCTGTTTTTT
cdr3_aa: CASSPTSGRGTGELFF
j_call: TRBJ2-2
clone_size: NA
v_call: TRBV27
d_call: TRBD2

cdr3_nt: TGTGCCAGCAGTCAGGACAGGGTGGACACCGGGGAGCTGTTTTTT
cdr3_aa: CASSQDRVDTGELFF
j_call: TRBJ2-2
clone_size: NA
v_call: TRBV27
d_call: TRBD1

cdr3_nt: TGTGCCAGCAGCTCCACGGACACGGTGGGGGAAAAACTGTTTTTT
cdr3_aa: CASSSTDTVGEKLFF
j_call: TRBJ1-4
clone_size: few
v_call: TRBV7-9
d_call: NA

cdr3_nt: TGTGCCACCAGCAAAAAGACAGAGAACACTGAAGCTTTCTTT
cdr3_aa: CATSKKTENTEAFF
j_call: TRBJ1-1
clone_size: NA
v_call: TRBV15
d_call: NA